Below, 14 T cell receptor beta chains from the same sample are listed, as sequenced in a study of cytomegalovirus exposure and HLA in healthy donors. The PCR was carried out with 60 Vbeta primers and 13 Jbeta primers. The assay was immunoSEQ multiplex PCR, and TCRdb's table has in-frame clones only and misses some. The table records 110,000 to 150,000 clones, around two thirds of them present only once. The sequenced sample was PBMCs. The receptors stem from a woman aged 55-70 years in good health and CMV-seropositive.

This clone was observed once. The rearrangement joins TRBV6-5 to TRBJ2-7; tentatively, D is TRBD1 (5 bases). The V gene lost 5 bases and the J gene lost 3 bases, with 14 bases spanning the gap. Germline V gives CDR1 MNHEY, CDR2 SVGAGI. The CDR3 runs 14 residues. The chain's CDR3 is CASSPRTRSYEQYF. The CDR3 DNA is TGTGCCAGCAGTCCTCGGACACGCAGCTACGAGCAGTACTTC.

The chain couples TRBV6-5 to TRBJ2-6; D gene uncertain. The V gene lost 5 bases and the J gene lost 4 bases, with 6 bases spanning the gap. CDR1 MNHEY and CDR2 SVGAGI come from the germline V gene. The CDR3 runs 13 residues. The chain's CDR3 is CASSEAGANVLTF. As DNA, the CDR3 is TGTGCCAGCAGTGAGGCCGGGGCCAACGTCCTGACTTTC.

V is TRBV13 and J is TRBJ1-3; D gene uncertain. V was shortened by 5 bases and J by 0 bases, with 11 bases between the two germline ends. The germline V gene encodes CDR1 PRHDT and CDR2 FYEKMQ (reference sequence). CDR3 length: 15 residues. CDR3 protein: CASSAGSSSGNTIYF. The CDR3 region has the DNA TGTGCCAGCAGCGCGGGATCTAGCTCTGGAAACACCATATATTTT.

V gene TRBV7-9 combines with J gene TRBJ2-5; 11 nucleotides align to TRBD2. Germline values: CDR1 SEHNR, CDR2 FQNEAQ (reference sequence). V lost 7 bases and J lost 5; bases outside the gene matches: 9. The CDR3 is 15 residues long. This CDR3 reads CASNPLAGAGETQYF. Here the CDR3 DNA reads TGTGCCAGCAATCCACTAGCGGGAGCCGGGGAGACCCAGTACTTC.

This clone was detected only a few times. The rearrangement links TRBV30 to TRBJ1-4; tentatively, D is TRBD1 (5 bases). This CDR3 is 16 amino acids long. V lost 0 bases and J 3 bases, leaving 14 bases between the germline ends. Per germline, CDR1 GTSNPN and CDR2 SVGIG (reference sequence). The CDR3 is CAWSVKGRRSNEKLFF. The CDR3 bases are TGTGCCTGGAGTGTCAAGGGGAGGAGGTCTAATGAAAAACTGTTTTTT.

V and J are TRBV16 and TRBJ2-6, with TRBD1 as a possible D gene (6 bases). The V gene's germline CDR1 is KGHSY and CDR2 FQNENV. Trimming pared 4 bases from V and 4 bases from J, leaving 23 bases between. The CDR3 length is 19 residues. CDR3 in amino acids: CASSRPQPLTGGGANVLTF. The CDR3, as DNA: TGTGCCAGCAGCCGCCCCCAGCCCCTGACAGGTGGCGGGGCCAACGTCCTGACTTTC. The complete variable domain, with remaining parts taken from reference TRBV16 and TRBJ2-6, reads GEEVAQTPKHLVRGEGQKAKLYCAPIKGHSYVFWYQQVLKNEFKFLISFQNENVFDETGMPKERFSAKCLPNSPCSLEIQATKLEDSAVYFCASSRPQPLTGGGANVLTFGAGSRLTVL.

This clone was detected only once. The chain joins TRBV5-1 to TRBJ2-3; D is uncertain. This CDR3 region has 14 residues. The germline CDR1 and CDR2 sequences are SGHRS and YFSETQ. Trimming pared 4 bases from V and 3 bases from J, leaving 12 bases between. The CDR3 DNA is TGCGCCAGCAGCAAAGCCGTCGGGACAGATACGCAGTATTTT. Protein sequence: CASSKAVGTDTQYF. The complete variable domain, with remaining parts taken from reference TRBV5-1 and TRBJ2-3, reads KAGVTQTPRYLIKTRGQQVTLSCSPISGHRSVSWYQQTPGQGLQFLFEYFSETQRNKGNFPGRFSGRQFSNSRSEMNVSTLELGDSALYLCASSKAVGTDTQYFGPGTRLTVL.

The rearrangement uses TRBV28 and TRBJ1-2; weak D call: TRBD1 (6 bases). The V end lost 2 bases, the J end lost 3 bases, and 10 bases lay between the germline ends. CDR1 MDHEN and CDR2 SYDVKM come from the germline V gene. CDR3 length equals 14 residues. Here the CDR3 reads CASSLPGEYYGYTF. CDR3 sequence (DNA): TGTGCCAGCAGTTTACCAGGGGAGTACTATGGCTACACCTTC.

The chain links TRBV28 to TRBJ1-5; D remains ambiguous. The CDR3 totals 16 residues. Trimming left V 7 bases short and J 1 base short, with 17 bases between. In germline, CDR1 is MDHEN, CDR2 SYDVKM. In DNA form, the CDR3 reads TGTGCCAGCACCCACGGACCGGGGAGGAGCAATCAGCCCCAGCATTTT. Translating it yields CASTHGPGRSNQPQHF.

This CDR3 is CASSLTMGGRGYNEQFF. CDR3 bases: TGTGCCAGCAGCTTGACGATGGGCGGGAGGGGGTACAATGAGCAGTTCTTC. This chain uses TRBV5-4 with TRBJ2-1, with 9 bases lining up with TRBD2. V was clipped by 1 base and J by 4 bases; unmatched bases: 9. The CDR3 has 17 amino acids. Germline V gene lookup returns CDR1 SGHNT and CDR2 YYREEE (reference sequence).

The V gene is TRBV5-4, the J gene TRBJ2-1; possibly TRBD2 for D (6 bases). The CDR3 has 16 amino acids. Germline V CDR1 and CDR2: SGHNT, YYREEE (reference sequence). Trimming shortened V by 6 bases and J by 0 bases, and 16 bases separated the two germline ends. The CDR3 nucleotides read TGTGCCAGCACCCTAACGGTGGGGGGCTCCTACAATGAGCAGTTCTTC. It is translated as CASTLTVGGSYNEQFF.

The V call is TRBV29-1, the J call TRBJ2-7; perhaps TRBD2 as D (5 bases). This CDR3 is built from 12 residues. The V gene lost 6 bases and the J gene lost 4 bases, with 13 bases spanning the gap. Germline CDR1 reads SQVTM; CDR2 reads ANQGSEA. As DNA, the CDR3 is TGCAGCGTAGGACTTGTAGGGTACGAGCAGTACTTC. This translates into CSVGLVGYEQYF.

The chain joins TRBV29-1 to TRBJ1-4; 7 nucleotides align to TRBD1. CDR3 length: 14 residues. Germline V lookup: CDR1 SQVTM, CDR2 ANQGSEA. After removal of 2 bases from V and 6 bases from J, the junction contained 6 bases not matched to a gene. The DNA for the CDR3 is TGCAGCGTTGAATGGCAGGGGGTAGATGAAAAACTGTTTTTT. This translates into CSVEWQGVDEKLFF.

The gene calls are TRBV2 and TRBJ1-4; D is unclear. V dropped 7 bases and J dropped 0 bases, with 9 bases sitting between them. The CDR3 spans 14 residues. CDR1 SNHLY and CDR2 FYNNEI come from the germline V gene. CDR3 bases: TGTGCCAGCACAAGACTAACAACTAATGAAAAACTGTTTTTT. It is translated as CASTRLTTNEKLFF.